This entry concerns a single TCR beta chain. This record comes from a study of patients and donors after allogeneic stem cell transplantation. TCRdb analysed the RT-PCR reads with MiXCR anew, one entry per CDR3 protein. The sample carries fewer than 60,000 distinct CDR3 sequences, less than 15% recorded once. The CDR3 is 12 residues long. Trimming cost V 4 bases and J 13 bases; bases outside gene matches: 9. The germline V gene encodes CDR1 SGHDT and CDR2 YYEEEE. This sequence joins TRBV5-6 and TRBJ2-7, with TRBD1 identical over 9 bases. This sequence originates from a human donor who was either an allogeneic HSCT recipient or a stem cell or donor lymphocyte infusion donor (not recorded which). It is not recorded whose cells these are; they may come from a transplant donor. What was sequenced was blood, either unsorted or a sorted T cell fraction (not recorded which). The chain's CDR3 is CASSRGGTGTYF. CDR3 DNA sequence: TGTGCCAGCAGCCGCGGAGGGACAGGGACTTACTTC.